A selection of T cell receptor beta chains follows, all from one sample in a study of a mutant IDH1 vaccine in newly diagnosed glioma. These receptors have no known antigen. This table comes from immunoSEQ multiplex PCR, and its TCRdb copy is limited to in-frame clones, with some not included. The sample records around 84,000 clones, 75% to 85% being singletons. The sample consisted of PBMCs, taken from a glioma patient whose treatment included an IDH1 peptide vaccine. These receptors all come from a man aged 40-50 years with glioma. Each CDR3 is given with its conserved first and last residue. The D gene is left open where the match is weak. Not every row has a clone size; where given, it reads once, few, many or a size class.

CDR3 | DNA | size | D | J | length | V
CASSAASGRADTQYF | TGTGCCAGCTCGGCGGCTAGCGGGAGGGCAGATACGCAGTATTTT | once | TRBD2 | TRBJ2-3 | 15 | TRBV2
CASSSTGLAGGQFF | TGTGCCAGCAGCTCTACGGGACTAGCGGGAGGGCAGTTCTTC | - | TRBD2 | TRBJ2-1 | 14 | TRBV11-2
CASSDQDRDSPYEQYF | TGTGCCAGCAGTGACCAGGACAGGGATTCTCCCTACGAGCAGTACTTC | - | TRBD1 | TRBJ2-7 | 16 | TRBV6-4
CASSRANEKLFF | TGTGCCAGCAGTCGTGCAAATGAAAAACTGTTTTTT | - | - | TRBJ1-4 | 12 | TRBV6-5
CASSLSGGADTQYF | TGTGCCAGCAGCTTATCGGGAGGCGCAGATACGCAGTATTTT | - | TRBD2 | TRBJ2-3 | 14 | TRBV7-2
CASSQAEYAATQYF | TGCGCCAGCAGCCAAGCGGAGTATGCGGCGACCCAGTACTTC | - | - | TRBJ2-5 | 14 | TRBV4-1
CASSLGEGTQYF | TGTGCCAGCAGTCTCGGAGAAGGGACCCAGTACTTC | - | - | TRBJ2-5 | 12 | TRBV5-6
CASSYSHPWGSPLHF | TGTGCCAGCAGTTACTCACACCCCTGGGGGTCACCCCTCCACTTT | - | - | TRBJ1-6 | 15 | TRBV6-5
CASSSGTNSYEQYF | TGTGCCAGCAGCTCCGGGACAAATTCCTACGAGCAGTACTTC | - | - | TRBJ2-7 | 14 | TRBV5-4
CASSLPSVGTDTQYF | TGTGCCAGCAGCTTGCCCAGTGTAGGCACAGATACGCAGTATTTT | - | - | TRBJ2-3 | 15 | TRBV5-4
CASSFRGYEQYF | TGTGCCAGCAGTTTCCGTGGATACGAGCAGTACTTC | - | - | TRBJ2-7 | 12 | TRBV28
CASSQGRDRRYEQYF | TGTGCCAGCAGCCAGGGTCGGGACAGGCGGTACGAGCAGTACTTC | few | TRBD1 | TRBJ2-7 | 15 | TRBV14
CASSRPNRSPLHF | TGTGCCAGCAGCCGCCCAAATAGGTCACCCCTCCACTTT | - | - | TRBJ1-6 | 13 | TRBV6-5
CASSPRGGTSGTYEQFF | TGCGCCAGCAGCCCACGGGGCGGGACTAGCGGGACCTATGAGCAGTTCTTC | once | TRBD2 | TRBJ2-1 | 17 | TRBV5-1
CASSFLIYEQYF | TGTGCCAGCAGCTTTTTAATTTACGAGCAGTACTTC | - | - | TRBJ2-7 | 12 | TRBV7-9
CASRTGGSFEQYF | TGTGCCAGCAGGACAGGGGGCTCTTTTGAGCAGTACTTC | - | TRBD1 | TRBJ2-7 | 13 | TRBV6-5
CASSLGGLADSRRKNIQYF | TGTGCCAGCAGTTTAGGAGGACTAGCGGACTCAAGAAGGAAAAACATTCAGTACTTC | - | TRBD2 | TRBJ2-4 | 19 | TRBV28